This record covers a single T cell receptor (beta chain). Germline CDR1 reads SGHRS; CDR2 reads YFSETQ. The junction had 10 bases not matched to a gene; V was cut back by 4 bases and J by 4 bases. CDR3 length: 15 amino acids. This entry belongs to a study of blood T cell repertoires in COVID-19. Repertoires were generated with immunoSEQ multiplex PCR, while TCRdb's copy carries only in-frame clones and drops some. The table shows about 25,000 clones, with over 75% occurring only once. Sequenced material: peripheral blood. The origin of this receptor is a woman of 80 years or more with acute or convalescent COVID-19. The chain joins TRBV5-1 to TRBJ2-7; TRBD1 matches 8 bases. CDR3 nucleotide sequence: TGCGCCAGCAGCATTGCAGGGGGCGCGGGTTACGAGCAGTACTTC. Translated: CASSIAGGAGYEQYF.